A single sample is the source of the 21 T cell receptor beta chains below, sequenced in a study of cytomegalovirus exposure and HLA in healthy donors. This PCR relied on a set of 60 Vbeta primers and 13 Jbeta primers. Sequencing was performed with immunoSEQ multiplex PCR; in TCRdb, only in-frame clones are kept and a portion is missing. Of over 75,000 clones listed, roughly 67% are singletons. The material sequenced was PBMCs. Source of these receptors: a human donor in good health.

The rearrangement links TRBV27 to TRBJ1-1, with TRBD1 identical over 10 bases. CDR3 size: 16 residues. Germline CDR1 MNHEY, CDR2 SMNVEV (reference sequence). The trim removed 6 bases at V and 4 bases at J, leaving 11 bases unmatched. CDR3: CASRPGTGAVSTEAFF. The CDR3 bases are TGTGCCAGCAGACCCGGGACAGGGGCGGTGAGCACTGAAGCTTTCTTT.

The chain employs TRBV7-6 and TRBJ2-1; 8 bases are a match to TRBD2. After removal of 1 base from V and 3 bases from J, the junction contained 5 bases not matched to a gene. CDR3 length: 16 residues. Looked up from germline, CDR1 is SGHVS and CDR2 is FNYEAQ. The chain's CDR3 is CASSLVSGENYNEQFF. The CDR3, as DNA: TGTGCCAGCAGCTTAGTTAGCGGGGAGAACTACAATGAGCAGTTCTTC.

This chain uses TRBV6-5 with TRBJ2-3; 8 bases are shared with TRBD2. Trimming removed 3 bases from V and 3 bases from J; junction bases left unmatched: 8. The CDR3 is 16 amino acids. Germline values: CDR1 MNHEY, CDR2 SVGAGI. CDR3: CASSYGGGLGTDTQYF. Here the CDR3 DNA reads TGTGCCAGCAGTTATGGCGGGGGGCTCGGGACAGATACGCAGTATTTT.

The chain uses TRBV9 and TRBJ2-5; 9 bases are shared with TRBD1. The junction had 10 bases not matched to a gene; V was cut back by 2 bases and J by 5 bases. This CDR3 spans 16 amino acids. CDR1 and CDR2 from the germline V gene are SGDLS and YYNGEE. The CDR3 protein is CASSVLGGQGPETQYF. CDR3 nucleotides: TGTGCCAGCAGCGTTCTAGGGGGACAGGGCCCCGAGACCCAGTACTTC.

The V gene is TRBV4-2, the J gene TRBJ2-1, with 12 bases fitting TRBD1. Germline values: CDR1 LGHNA, CDR2 YNFKEQ. This CDR3 is built from 17 residues. Trimming removed 2 bases from V and 4 bases from J; junction bases left unmatched: 6. CDR3 bases: TGTGCCAGCAGCCAACAACCGGGACAGGGGGCTTACAATGAGCAGTTCTTC. Translating it yields CASSQQPGQGAYNEQFF.

This chain uses TRBV7-3 with TRBJ2-3, with D uncertain. V was shortened by 4 bases and J by 10 bases, with 9 bases between the two germline ends. The CDR3 covers 11 residues. Looked up from germline, CDR1 is SGHTA and CDR2 is FQGTGA. DNA of the CDR3: TGTGCCAGCAGCTCCCCTCTTCCGCAGTATTTT. Translation: CASSSPLPQYF.

The V call is TRBV2, the J call TRBJ2-7; 9 nucleotides agree with TRBD1. The germline CDR1 and CDR2 sequences are SNHLY and FYNNEI. The CDR3 is 13 residues long. Trimming at V came to 8 bases and at J to 5 bases, leaving 7 bases not matched to a gene. CDR3 amino acids: CASGRDRDHEQYF. In nucleotides, the CDR3 is TGTGCCAGCGGAAGGGACAGGGACCACGAGCAGTACTTC.

The chain has TRBV27 and TRBJ1-1, with TRBD1 as a possible D gene (5 bases). CDR1 is MNHEY and CDR2 is SMNVEV in the germline V gene (reference sequence). The V end was cut by 10 bases, the J end by 3 bases, with 15 bases between. The CDR3 covers 13 residues. CDR3: CATREKGYTEAFF. The CDR3 DNA reads as TGTGCCACCCGTGAGAAGGGGTACACTGAAGCTTTCTTT.

This sequence joins TRBV5-6 and TRBJ1-4; D unresolved. This CDR3 contains 14 residues. V was shortened by 0 bases and J by 5 bases, with 8 bases between the two germline ends. CDR1 and CDR2 (germline): SGHDT, YYEEEE. This CDR3 reads CASSLGAPNEKLFF. The CDR3 bases are TGTGCCAGCAGCTTGGGGGCACCCAATGAAAAACTGTTTTTT.

The V and J genes are TRBV5-1 and TRBJ2-5; TRBD2 matches 14 bases. The J call is doubtful: the DNA matches TRBJ2-7 better. The CDR3 contains 15 residues. From germline, CDR1 is SGHRS and CDR2 YFSETQ. In nucleotides, the CDR3 is TGCGCCAGCAGCCCACCGGGACTAGCGGGGGACGAGCAGTACTTC. Its translation: CASSPPGLAGDEQYF.

Here the CDR3 DNA reads TGTGCCAGTAAGACCCCGAGGTACACAGATACGCAGTATTTT. This encodes CASKTPRYTDTQYF. The chain employs TRBV19 and TRBJ2-3; no clear D gene. V gave up 7 bases and J gave up 2 bases, with 13 bases separating them. This CDR3 contains 14 residues. Germline assignment: CDR1 LNHDA and CDR2 SQIVND (reference sequence).

This chain joins TRBV11-2 and TRBJ1-2, with 7 bases that match TRBD1. Looked up from germline, CDR1 is SGHAT and CDR2 is FQNNGV. V was clipped by 5 bases and J by 4 bases; unmatched bases: 13. The CDR3 is 16 amino acids. The CDR3 nucleotides read TGTGCCAGCAGCCCGACGACAGGGCGGCAGGGCTATGGCTACACCTTC. Residues: CASSPTTGRQGYGYTF.

This clone has only a few counts. CDR3 coding DNA: TGTGCCAGCCTGGGGGCCAGCGTGGGGGAGACCCAGTACTTC. Protein sequence: CASLGASVGETQYF. The chain joins TRBV6-5 to TRBJ2-5; maybe TRBD1 (6 bases). With 8 bases removed from V and 5 bases from J, the gap between germline ends came to 18 bases. CDR1 and CDR2 (germline): MNHEY, SVGAGI. CDR3 length: 14 residues.

This clone was seen a few times. The chain couples TRBV27 to TRBJ1-4; D uncertain. Germline V lookup: CDR1 MNHEY, CDR2 SMNVEV (reference sequence). This CDR3 is 14 amino acids long. V lost 5 bases and J lost 8, with 15 bases in between. In DNA form, the CDR3 reads TGTGCCAGCAGTGGTCGGGGTTTTCGGGAAAAACTGTTTTTT. It specifies CASSGRGFREKLFF.

This clone came up once. This rearrangement joins TRBV10-3 to TRBJ1-5; unclear D gene. Trimming removed 3 bases at V and 8 bases at J, with 17 bases between. Germline loops: CDR1 ENHRY, CDR2 SYGVKD. This CDR3 is 15 amino acids long. CDR3 in amino acids: CAISEVSAGRKPQHF. Here the CDR3 DNA reads TGTGCCATCAGTGAAGTTAGCGCGGGGAGGAAGCCCCAGCATTTT.

This sequence joins TRBV7-9 and TRBJ2-7; 7 bases map to TRBD1. V shed 5 bases, J shed 3 bases, and the junction held 4 bases outside the gene matches. This CDR3 contains 13 residues. Looked up from germline, CDR1 is SEHNR and CDR2 is FQNEAQ (reference sequence). CDR3 bases: TGTGCCAGCAGCCAACAGGGGCTCTACGAGCAGTACTTC. This encodes CASSQQGLYEQYF.

CDR3 sequence: CASSQEWVRGEKLFF. CDR3 DNA: TGCGCCAGCAGCCAAGAGTGGGTAAGAGGAGAAAAACTGTTTTTT. V and J are TRBV4-1 and TRBJ1-4; D uncertain. V lost 0 bases to trimming and J lost 8 bases, with 13 bases between them. The V gene's germline CDR1 is MGHRA and CDR2 YSYEKL. The CDR3 covers 15 residues.

The gene calls are TRBV9 and TRBJ2-6; D is uncertain. Germline loops: CDR1 SGDLS, CDR2 YYNGEE. Trimming shortened V by 0 bases and J by 0 bases, and 22 bases separated the two germline ends. This CDR3 has 21 amino acids. The CDR3 region is CASSVGSRQESLPSGANVLTF. CDR3 coding DNA: TGTGCCAGCAGCGTAGGGAGCCGGCAAGAAAGCTTACCCTCTGGGGCCAACGTCCTGACTTTC.

CDR3 DNA sequence: TGTGCCAGCAGCCCCGATTGGGGCAAGAACACTGAAGCTTTCTTT. Translated, it gives CASSPDWGKNTEAFF. The chain combines TRBV7-8 with TRBJ1-1, with D perhaps TRBD1 (5 bases). Germline V gene lookup returns CDR1 SGHVS and CDR2 FQNEAQ. CDR3 size: 15 residues. The V gene lost 5 bases and the J gene lost 1 base, with 14 bases spanning the gap.

V gene TRBV29-1 combines with J gene TRBJ1-2; D gene uncertain. The CDR3 covers 12 residues. The germline CDR1 and CDR2 sequences are SQVTM and ANQGSEA. V shed 3 bases and J shed 4 bases, with 9 bases lying between them. CDR3 nucleotides: TGCAGCGTTGATCGCCAGATCTATGGCTACACCTTC. The encoded protein is CSVDRQIYGYTF.

This clone was observed a handful of times. This chain uses TRBV9 with TRBJ1-6; D is possibly TRBD1 (5 bases). The length of the CDR3 is 15 residues. The germline V and J ends were trimmed by 6 bases and 8 bases, with 18 bases remaining between them. Germline values: CDR1 SGDLS, CDR2 YYNGEE. This chain's CDR3 is CASTPAGQRDSPLHF. The CDR3 DNA is TGTGCCAGCACCCCGGCGGGGCAGAGGGATTCACCCCTCCACTTT.